The rows below give T cell receptor beta chains drawn from one sample of a study of blood T cell repertoires in COVID-19. Using immunoSEQ multiplex PCR, the repertoire was profiled, and TCRdb retains in-frame clones only, with some absent. The data contain around 150,000 clones, approximately 86% of them singletons. The sequenced material came from peripheral blood. Every receptor here comes from a man aged 70 or older with acute or convalescent COVID-19. Each CDR3 is given with its conserved first and last residue. A D gene is named only where the DNA matches it firmly. The listing skips clone size in some rows; elsewhere it reads once, few, many or a size class.

d_gene | j_gene | v_gene | abundance | CDR3nt | CDR3aa
TRBD2 | TRBJ2-3 | TRBV28 | NA | TGTGCCAGCAGTTCCCTTGGGGGGGGTCGAAGCGATACGCAGTATTTT | CASSSLGGGRSDTQYF
NA | TRBJ2-2 | TRBV4-2 | NA | TGTGCCAGCAGCCAAGTACAGGGTCCCGGGGAGCTGTTTTTT | CASSQVQGPGELFF
NA | TRBJ1-4 | TRBV5-5 | NA | TGTGCCAGCAGCACTGGACAGTGGATTAATGAAAAACTGTTTTTT | CASSTGQWINEKLFF
NA | TRBJ2-7 | TRBV15 | NA | TGTGCCACAGCGGACAGCTCCTACGAGCAGTACTTC | CATADSSYEQYF
NA | TRBJ1-1 | TRBV12-3/TRBV12-4 | NA | TGTGCCACCGCAGCAGGGGCGAGAGGAGCTTTCTTT | CATAAGARGAFF
NA | TRBJ1-4 | TRBV29-1 | NA | TGCAGCGTTGTTGTCTCTGGCGAAAAACTGTTTTTT | CSVVVSGEKLFF
NA | TRBJ1-1 | TRBV19 | NA | TGTGCCAGTAGTATTGGAGGTCCTGAAGCTTTCTTT | CASSIGGPEAFF
TRBD2 | TRBJ2-5 | TRBV29-1 | NA | TGCAGCGTTAGGACTAGCGGGAGAGAGACCCAGTACTTC | CSVRTSGRETQYF
NA | TRBJ2-2 | TRBV7-6 | NA | TGTGCCAGCAGCTTAGGAGGTAGCGGAAACACCGGGGAGCTGTTTTTT | CASSLGGSGNTGELFF
TRBD1 | TRBJ2-7 | TRBV29-1 | once | TGCAGCGGACGGACAGGATCCTACGAGCAGTACTTC | CSGRTGSYEQYF
NA | TRBJ2-1 | TRBV28 | NA | TGTGCCAGCAGTTTGGGGAGCCCTAATGAGCAGTTCTTC | CASSLGSPNEQFF
TRBD1 | TRBJ1-1 | TRBV30 | NA | TGTGCCTGGAGTACAGGGGAGAACACTGAAGCTTTCTTT | CAWSTGENTEAFF
TRBD1 | TRBJ2-1 | TRBV6-5 | once | TGTGCCAGCACTGGAGACAGGGCATACAATGAGCAGTTCTTC | CASTGDRAYNEQFF
NA | TRBJ1-1 | TRBV4-2 | NA | TGTGCCAGCAGCGGCGTAATGGGACATCTGAACACTGAAGCTTTCTTT | CASSGVMGHLNTEAFF
TRBD1 | TRBJ1-2 | TRBV7-6 | NA | TGTGCCAGCAGCTTAGGGTCAGGACAGGGAAACGGTGGCTACACCTTC | CASSLGSGQGNGGYTF
NA | TRBJ1-1 | TRBV6-5 | NA | TGTGCCAGCAGTCTGGGGGGGGACACTGAAGCTTTCTTT | CASSLGGDTEAFF
TRBD2 | TRBJ2-5 | TRBV9 | NA | TGTGCCAGCAGCGAGGGGGGACTAGCGGGTAGACAAGAGACCCAGTACTTC | CASSEGGLAGRQETQYF
NA | TRBJ1-1 | TRBV2 | NA | TGTGCCAGCAGGTTCGGCGGGGCAGGGGCTTTCTTT | CASRFGGAGAFF
TRBD2 | TRBJ2-1 | TRBV5-1 | NA | TGCGCCAGCAGCTTTCTAACGGGAGGAGACAATGAGCAGTTCTTC | CASSFLTGGDNEQFF
TRBD1 | TRBJ1-1 | TRBV7-2 | NA | TGTGCCAGCAGCCGCCGACAGGGGGGCGGCACTGAAGCTTTCTTT | CASSRRQGGGTEAFF
NA | TRBJ2-1 | TRBV20-1 | NA | TGCAGTGCCTACCACAATGAGCAGTTCTTC | CSAYHNEQFF
NA | TRBJ2-3 | TRBV4-2 | NA | TGTGCCAGCAGCCAAGTTGGCGGACTCACAGATACGCAGTATTTT | CASSQVGGLTDTQYF
NA | TRBJ2-2 | TRBV19 | NA | TGTGCCAGTAGTATCGGGACAACGAACACCGGGGAGCTGTTTTTT | CASSIGTTNTGELFF
NA | TRBJ2-7 | TRBV12-3/TRBV12-4 | NA | TGTGCCAGCAGTTCCTTCCGACAGACCGAGCAGTACTTC | CASSSFRQTEQYF
NA | TRBJ1-1 | TRBV9 | NA | TGTGCCAGCAGCGTGGGAGGGGGGGACACTGAAGCTTTCTTT | CASSVGGGDTEAFF
NA | TRBJ2-7 | TRBV9 | NA | TGTGCCAGCAGCGTAGACGACAGCTACGAGCAGTACTTC | CASSVDDSYEQYF
TRBD1 | TRBJ1-6 | TRBV19 | NA | TGTGCCAGTACCTTCGGACAGGATAATTCACCCCTCCACTTT | CASTFGQDNSPLHF
TRBD1 | TRBJ1-2 | TRBV24-1 | NA | TGTGCCACCAGTCAAGCGGACAGGGGCGGTGGCTACACCTTC | CATSQADRGGGYTF
TRBD2 | TRBJ2-3 | TRBV30 | NA | TGTGCCTGGAGCCGAACCGGGACTAGGGGCACAGATACGCAGTATTTT | CAWSRTGTRGTDTQYF
TRBD1 | TRBJ1-4 | TRBV28 | NA | TGTGCCAGCAGTTTCCTGAGGGGACAGGGGAGTGAAAAACTGTTTTTT | CASSFLRGQGSEKLFF
TRBD2 | TRBJ2-7 | TRBV5-1 | NA | TGCGCCAGCAGCTTGATGATGTCGACTAGCGGGAATTACGAGCAGTACTTC | CASSLMMSTSGNYEQYF
TRBD2 | TRBJ2-2 | TRBV7-3 | once | TGTGCCAGCAGCCCCCGGACTAGCGGGAGCGTTGGGGAGCTGTTTTTT | CASSPRTSGSVGELFF
TRBD1 | TRBJ2-1 | TRBV11-2 | NA | TGTGCCAGCAGCTCCCAGGGGGCCTACAATGAGCAGTTCTTC | CASSSQGAYNEQFF
TRBD2 | TRBJ2-5 | TRBV2 | NA | TGTGCCAGCAGTGACGGGAGGCAGACCCAGTACTTC | CASSDGRQTQYF
TRBD2 | TRBJ2-1 | TRBV9 | NA | TGTGCCCGCAGCGTAGCTCCTGCGGGGGCGGGGGGCAATGAGCAGTTCTTC | CARSVAPAGAGGNEQFF
TRBD2 | TRBJ2-7 | TRBV24-1 | once | TGTGCCACCAGTGACCCTGGACTAGCGGGAGACCACGAGCAGTACTTC | CATSDPGLAGDHEQYF
NA | TRBJ1-1 | TRBV6-5 | NA | TGTGCCAGCAGTCAGGGGTTGAACACTGAAGCTTTCTTT | CASSQGLNTEAFF
NA | TRBJ2-1 | TRBV5-1 | NA | TGCGCCAGCAGCTTTTCAGCGGTTGGGAATGAGCAGTTCTTC | CASSFSAVGNEQFF
NA | TRBJ2-7 | TRBV12-3/TRBV12-4 | NA | TGTGCCAGCAGACCCCCTAATGGGGCAATCTACTTC | CASRPPNGAIYF
TRBD1 | TRBJ2-7 | TRBV4-3 | NA | TGCGCCAGCAGCCAAGATTTAGGAACAGGGGTCGCCTACGAGCAGTACTTC | CASSQDLGTGVAYEQYF
NA | TRBJ2-7 | TRBV6-1 | NA | TGTGCCAGCAGTGAATATGGCATCTACGAGCAGTACTTC | CASSEYGIYEQYF
NA | TRBJ1-6 | TRBV6-5 | NA | TGTGCCAGCAGTTACTTGAGAGGAGGCAATTCACCCCTCCACTTT | CASSYLRGGNSPLHF
TRBD1 | TRBJ1-2 | TRBV5-4 | NA | TGTGCCAGCAGCAGCGGACAGGGGATCAACTATGGCTACACCTTC | CASSSGQGINYGYTF
TRBD1 | TRBJ2-4 | TRBV7-2 | NA | TGTGCCAGCAGCCCCCGACAGGGGGTAGAGCACTTC | CASSPRQGVEHF
TRBD1 | TRBJ1-1 | TRBV19 | NA | TGTGCCAGTAGTATAGGACAGGGGGTCACTGAAGCTTTCTTT | CASSIGQGVTEAFF
TRBD2 | TRBJ2-3 | TRBV29-1 | NA | TGCAGCGTTGATGGGACTAGCGGGATTGGCACAGATACGCAGTATTTT | CSVDGTSGIGTDTQYF
TRBD1 | TRBJ2-6 | TRBV2 | NA | TGTGCCAGCAGTGAGCAGCAGGGGGCGCCTGGGGCCAACGTCCTGACTTTC | CASSEQQGAPGANVLTF
NA | TRBJ2-7 | TRBV5-1 | few | TGCGCCAGCAGCTGGGGACTCCCCTACGAGCAGTACTTC | CASSWGLPYEQYF
NA | TRBJ2-1 | TRBV5-6 | NA | TGTGCCAGCAGCTTGTGGGTAAGACACTCCTACAATGAGCAGTTCTTC | CASSLWVRHSYNEQFF
TRBD2 | TRBJ2-7 | TRBV10-3 | once | TGTGCCATCAGGCCCGGGGACGGCAGACTAGCGGGTTCCTACGAGCAGTACTTC | CAIRPGDGRLAGSYEQYF
NA | TRBJ2-1 | TRBV2 | NA | TGTGCCAGCACCTCTTTTTCGGGGGGACCCAGGGGTTACAATGAGCAGTTCTTC | CASTSFSGGPRGYNEQFF
NA | TRBJ2-2 | TRBV27 | once | TGTGCCAGCAGTTTCGCGACTTCCGGGGAGCTGTTTTTT | CASSFATSGELFF
TRBD1 | TRBJ1-5 | TRBV18 | NA | TGTGCCAGCTCACCGGACAGGGTTCAGCCCCAGCATTTT | CASSPDRVQPQHF
TRBD1 | TRBJ2-7 | TRBV7-8 | NA | TGTGCCAGCAGCCCCGGACAGGAAATCTCCTACGAGCAGTACTTC | CASSPGQEISYEQYF